This is a list of T cell receptor beta chains from one sample in a study of human T cells and chemical hapten exposure. TCRdb reanalysed the RACE reads using MiXCR and keeps one entry per CDR3 protein. The table has 300,000 to 450,000 distinct CDR3 sequences, 5% to 6.5% seen once; the top ten hold more than 8%. Sample: whole blood, taken in connection with sensitization to the hapten diphenylcyclopropenone (DPC). The receptors were gathered from a woman in her late teens or twenties with alopecia areata. Some clones in this sample may be carry-over from other donors' samples. The CDR3 runs from the conserved cysteine through the conserved F or W. The D gene is left open where the match is weak. Clone size appears in some rows only: once, few, many, or a class for an expanded clone.

V	J	D	size	CDR3	DNA
TRBV6-2/TRBV6-3	TRBJ2-1	NA	NA	CASTERTYNEQFF	TGTGCCAGCACGGAGCGGACCTACAATGAGCAGTTCTTC
TRBV4-3	TRBJ2-3	NA	many	CASSQVESTDTQYF	TGCGCCAGCAGCCAAGTTGAGTCCACAGATACGCAGTATTTT
TRBV29-1	TRBJ1-2	NA	few	CSVFRSANYGYTF	TGCAGCGTTTTCCGCTCCGCTAACTATGGCTACACCTTC
TRBV27	TRBJ2-3	NA	few	CASSPGPTYRGDTQYF	TGTGCCAGCAGTCCGGGACCGACCTACCGGGGCGATACGCAGTATTTT
TRBV7-2	TRBJ2-5	NA	few	CASSPNSRETQYF	TGTGCCAGCAGCCCGAATAGCAGGGAGACCCAGTACTTC
TRBV7-9	TRBJ1-1	NA	once	CASSPLEATDTEAFF	TGTGCCAGCAGCCCCCTGGAGGCGACCGACACTGAAGCTTTCTTT
TRBV28	TRBJ1-1	NA	few	CASSSPGIVGNTEAFF	TGTGCCAGCAGTTCTCCAGGGATTGTAGGGAACACTGAAGCTTTCTTT
TRBV4-1	TRBJ2-3	NA	many	CASSHPRRGTTSTDTQYF	TGCGCCAGCAGCCATCCCAGACGGGGAACAACTAGCACAGATACGCAGTATTTT
TRBV6-2/TRBV6-3	TRBJ1-1	NA	few	CASSSLSGSNTEAFF	TGTGCCAGCAGTAGCCTGAGTGGGAGCAACACTGAAGCTTTCTTT
TRBV19	TRBJ2-6	NA	many	CASTLRGSFWGANVLTF	TGTGCCAGTACCCTCCGAGGTTCATTTTGGGGGGCCAACGTCCTGACTTTC
TRBV12-3/TRBV12-4	TRBJ1-2	NA	many	CASSPQTNYGYTF	TGTGCCAGCAGCCCTCAGACCAACTATGGCTACACCTTC
TRBV5-1	TRBJ1-1	NA	many	CASGSPGGARTEAFF	TGCGCCAGCGGCTCCCCCGGGGGCGCCAGGACTGAAGCTTTCTTT
TRBV13	TRBJ1-6	NA	many	CASSLQGSYNSPLHF	TGTGCCAGCAGCCTTCAGGGGTCCTATAATTCACCCCTCCACTTT
TRBV12-3/TRBV12-4	TRBJ1-5	NA	many	CASSSQGRDQPQHF	TGTGCCAGCAGTTCTCAGGGTCGGGATCAGCCCCAGCATTTT
TRBV20-1	TRBJ2-6	TRBD2	many	CSARPGGSGANVLTF	TGCAGTGCTAGACCGGGGGGCTCTGGGGCCAACGTCCTGACTTTC
TRBV5-1	TRBJ2-5	TRBD1	few	CASSAGQVQETQYF	TGCGCCAGCAGCGCAGGACAGGTACAAGAGACCCAGTACTTC
TRBV6-1	TRBJ2-5	NA	few	CASSEVRGPETQYF	TGTGCCAGCAGTGAAGTTCGGGGCCCAGAGACCCAGTACTTC
TRBV25-1	TRBJ2-3	NA	many	CASSERATDTQYF	TGTGCCAGCAGTGAAAGGGCCACAGATACGCAGTATTTT
TRBV5-1	TRBJ1-5	NA	few	CASSLGPASNQPQHF	TGCGCCAGCAGCTTGGGACCGGCTAGCAATCAGCCCCAGCATTTT
TRBV2	TRBJ2-7	NA	many	CASSDVGNEQYF	TGTGCCAGCAGTGATGTCGGGAACGAGCAGTACTTC
TRBV24-1	TRBJ2-1	NA	NA	CATSDSRGGEQFF	TGTGCCACCAGTGATTCGAGGGGGGGTGAGCAGTTCTTC
TRBV19	TRBJ1-1	TRBD1	NA	CASSIVGTGVSTEAFF	TGTGCCAGTAGTATAGTAGGGACAGGGGTCAGCACTGAAGCTTTCTTT
TRBV25-1	TRBJ2-7	NA	few	CASSEVRTGTLSEQYF	TGTGCCAGCAGTGAAGTGAGGACTGGGACCCTAAGCGAGCAGTACTTC
TRBV4-3	TRBJ1-3	TRBD1	NA	CASSQDETGQGRGNTIYF	TGCGCCAGCAGCCAAGATGAAACCGGACAGGGGAGAGGAAACACCATATATTTT
TRBV28	TRBJ1-6	NA	many	CASSPTFDAPNSPLHF	TGTGCCAGCAGCCCAACCTTTGATGCACCTAATTCACCCCTCCACTTT
TRBV9	TRBJ2-3	NA	many	CASSVGDRVTDTQYF	TGTGCCAGCAGCGTAGGAGATAGGGTCACAGATACGCAGTATTTT
TRBV29-1	TRBJ2-3	NA	many	CSVAGEGTDTQYF	TGCAGCGTTGCAGGGGAGGGGACAGATACGCAGTATTTT
TRBV20-1	TRBJ2-2	NA	few	CSARGLGSTGELFF	TGCAGTGCTAGGGGGTTAGGCTCCACCGGGGAGCTGTTTTTT
TRBV19	TRBJ2-1	NA	once	CPSSIPARGSYNEQFF	TGTCCCAGTAGTATTCCCGCCAGGGGTTCCTACAATGAGCAGTTCTTC